This T cell receptor (beta chain) derives from a study of T cell responses to AZD1222 COVID-19 vaccine. The length of the CDR3 is 14 residues. Germline assignment: CDR1 SGHAT and CDR2 FQNNGV. Trimming left V 5 bases short and J 7 bases short, with 14 bases between. Assay: immunoSEQ multiplex PCR; the TCRdb copy retains only in-frame clones and omits some. This table holds 140,000 to 150,000 clones, about 93% found once. The source was peripheral blood, collected on day 0 of AZD1222 vaccination. The TCR sequence derives from an adult in good health. The chain uses TRBV11-2 and TRBJ2-2; D unresolved. The DNA of the CDR3 is TGTGCCAGCAGCCGAGAGAGGATCAGCGGGGAGCTGTTTTTT. Amino acids: CASSRERISGELFF.